This T cell receptor beta chain was sequenced during a study of blood T cell repertoires in COVID-19. Study details: Italy, Spain and the United States were the sources of the convalescent and acute COVID-19 samples. PBMCs, B-cell-depleted T cells, or T cells were the source of the cDNA or gDNA that made up the material.

Source study methods: Amplified reference gene primers provided the basis for estimating nucleated cell counts. TCRdb keeps only in-frame clones here, not all; method: immunoSEQ multiplex PCR. V, J and clone size are those of that table, while D and trimming were read from the DNA. The data contain roughly 70,000 clones, around 90% of them seen just once; the ten biggest clones take up 1.4% to 1.5%. Germline V gene lookup returns CDR1 SEHNR and CDR2 FQNEAQ (reference sequence). The CDR3 runs 15 residues. With 2 bases clipped from V and 2 bases from J, the junction kept 4 bases outside the gene matches.

The clonotype comes from a man in his fifties or sixties with acute or convalescent COVID-19. The specimen was peripheral blood. The rearrangement uses TRBV7-9 and TRBJ2-3; 7 bases map to TRBD2. The CDR3 spells CASSLWEGPTDTQYF. For the CDR3, the DNA is TGTGCCAGCAGCTTATGGGAGGGACCCACAGATACGCAGTATTTT.